This T cell receptor beta chain was captured by sequencing in a study of siplizumab effects on memory and regulatory T cells. General observations from the study: Proliferating CD4+ or CD8+ clones, roughly 80-97% of them, lacked an assignable naive or memory phenotype.

Profiled with immunoSEQ multiplex PCR; TCRdb holds only in-frame clones, not every one. The sample includes some 100,000 clones, approximately 94% seen only once; the top ten take approximately 1.3%. The CDR3 spans 17 residues. Germline V gene sequence: CDR1 SQVTM, CDR2 ANQGSEA. With 3 bases removed from V and 0 bases from J, the gap between germline ends came to 21 bases. Concerning this clone itself: The antigen is unknown.

V and J are TRBV29-1 and TRBJ2-7; the D is unclear. The clonotype comes from a human donor in good health. Sample: non-Treg CD4+ T cells sorted from blood. CDR3 protein: CSVDNFGERLSSYEQYF. In DNA, the CDR3 is TGCAGCGTTGATAATTTTGGTGAGAGGCTGAGCTCCTACGAGCAGTACTTC.